Reported below is one T cell receptor beta chain. Its recognized antigen is unknown. Base quality data are lacking; no much larger clone is found one base away. Reading from cysteine to phenylalanine, the CDR3 counts 16 amino acids. The only DNA kept is the CDR3, 48 bases in frame from the first base. V is cut by 4 bases and J by 3 bases, and the space between the germline ends is 17 bases. CDR1 and CDR2, per the germline V gene, are SNHLY and FYNNEI. Library creation used PCR. The instrument was an Illumina HiSeq 2500. To normalize quantification of the TCRbeta repertoire, the TCR libraries were built with molecular barcoding that relied on unique molecular identifiers. TCRdb redid the processing of the public reads, applying fastp at Q25 and MiXCR, and retained in-frame beta chains. Entries that share a CDR3 protein sequence are merged under the most common genes and DNA. Within this sample are some 310,000 distinct CDR3 sequences, with approximately 23% of them counted one time only. Clones ranked in the top ten supply around 9.9% of the sample.

The data derive from a study of T-cell reconstitution after alpha-beta-depleted transplantation in children (dated by TCRdb to between 2015 and 2016). Turning to the overall study: The study quantitatively tracked T-cell immune reconstitution after TCRalphabeta/CD19-depleted allogeneic hematopoietic cell transplantation in children using TCR repertoire profiling. The investigation overall reported the following: Apparently early alphabetaT-cell count recovery about two months after transplant reportedly relied on only several hundred rapidly expanded clones derived from non-depleted graft cells. In some patients, the high TCRbeta diversity seen at day 60 was put down to recipient T cells and intrathymic progenitors that had survived conditioning. Over subsequent months, a decline in hyperexpanded clone frequencies was noted, and after one year, T-cell counts and TCRbeta diversity were mostly ascribed to newly produced T cells.

The sample's treatment or condition label, decoded: allogeneic hematopoietic cell transplantation with graft depleted of TCRalphabeta T cells and CD19 B cells. Transplant recipients were children who received TCRalphabeta/CD19-depleted allogeneic hematopoietic cell grafts. The origin of this receptor is a male patient aged 5 to 17 who had a stem cell transplant for acute lymphoblastic leukemia, so the T cells may come from the graft donor. Source: PBMCs, mostly from graft donor cells, taken 180 days after TCRalphabeta/CD19-depleted stem cell transplant. The rearrangement combines TRBV2 with TRBJ2-3; the D gene is perhaps TRBD1 or TRBD2, as each covers 5 bases. CDR3 region: CASSVGDGRKTDTQYF. The bases read TGTGCCAGCAGTGTAGGGGACGGGCGGAAAACAGATACGCAGTATTTT.